Below are 26 T cell receptor beta chains sequenced from a single sample in a study of blood T cell repertoires in COVID-19. Here immunoSEQ multiplex PCR was the method, and the copy in TCRdb shows in-frame clones only, minus some. Of 200,000 to 250,000 clones listed, around 85% were seen once; the top ten hold over 3%. Sequencing was performed on peripheral blood. The receptors come from a woman between 25 and 40 years old who had recovered from COVID-19.

The rearrangement links TRBV19 to TRBJ2-7; 11 bases line up with TRBD1. The V and J ends lost 5 bases and 7 bases, in that order; junction bases with no gene match: 10. This CDR3 comprises 15 residues. Germline V gives CDR1 LNHDA, CDR2 SQIVND (reference sequence). The DNA of the CDR3 is TGTGCCAGTAGTGGCCGGGACAGGGGGACCGAGGAGCAGTACTTC. This sequence encodes CASSGRDRGTEEQYF.

V and J are TRBV19 and TRBJ2-7; 8 bases agree with TRBD2. Germline trimming cut 2 bases from V and 2 bases from J; bases unmatched to any gene: 2. CDR3 length equals 14 residues. CDR1 and CDR2 from the germline V gene are LNHDA and SQIVND (reference sequence). The CDR3 here is CASSITGGAYEQYF. The DNA for the CDR3 is TGTGCCAGTAGTATAACGGGGGGGGCCTACGAGCAGTACTTC. The entire variable domain, with the rest obtained from reference TRBV19 and TRBJ2-7, is as follows: DGGITQSPKYLFRKEGQNVTLSCEQNLNHDAMYWYRQDPGQGLRLIYYSQIVNDFQKGDIAEGYSVSREKKESFPLTVTSAQKNPTAFYLCASSITGGAYEQYFGPGTRLTVT.

V usage is TRBV27 and J usage is TRBJ1-2, with D perhaps TRBD1 (5 bases). This CDR3 spans 18 amino acids. Looked up from germline, CDR1 is MNHEY and CDR2 is SMNVEV (reference sequence). Trimming removed 7 bases at V and 1 base at J, with 25 bases between. The CDR3 region is CASTSSPQGALGNYGYTF. The CDR3 bases are TGTGCCAGCACGTCCTCCCCTCAAGGGGCTCTGGGTAACTATGGCTACACCTTC.

The rearrangement uses TRBV7-2 and TRBJ2-3; D is unclear. This CDR3 has 13 residues. V lost 5 bases, J lost 12 bases, and 18 bases lay in between. Germline V gene lookup returns CDR1 SGHTA and CDR2 FQGNSA. CDR3 DNA: TGTGCCAGCAGCCAACACCGCATTTATGTCCAGTATTTT. This encodes CASSQHRIYVQYF.

The rearrangement joins TRBV3-1 (or the pseudogene TRBV3-2) to TRBJ1-1; D remains unclear. Trimming cost V 0 bases and J 4 bases, with 9 bases left between them. This CDR3 contains 14 residues. Per germline, CDR1 LGHDT and CDR2 YNNKEL (reference sequence). The CDR3 spells CASSQEDGVTEAFF. The CDR3 coding sequence is TGTGCCAGCAGCCAAGAAGACGGAGTCACTGAAGCTTTCTTT.

The J gene is TRBJ2-1, the V gene TRBV7-9, with TRBD2 identical over 9 bases. The CDR3 extends over 17 amino acids. From germline, CDR1 is SEHNR and CDR2 FQNEAQ (reference sequence). The trim removed 2 bases at V and 2 bases at J, leaving 7 bases unmatched. The CDR3 spells CASSLLAGGPPYNEQFF. DNA of the CDR3: TGTGCCAGCAGCTTACTGGCGGGGGGGCCCCCCTACAATGAGCAGTTCTTC.

This clone was detected only a few times. The chain is built from TRBV10-3 and TRBJ1-2; weak D call: TRBD1 (6 bases). V was shortened by 0 bases and J by 2 bases, with 16 bases between the two germline ends. The CDR3 contains 17 residues. Germline V gives CDR1 ENHRY, CDR2 SYGVKD. In nucleotides, the CDR3 is TGTGCCATCAGTGAGTCCCCCACAGGGCCGGGGAACTATGGCTACACCTTC. It yields the protein CAISESPTGPGNYGYTF.

This sequence joins TRBV6-6 and TRBJ2-1, with a tentative D call TRBD1 (5 bases). There are 16 residues in the CDR3. Trimming left V 4 bases short and J 6 bases short, with 19 bases between. The germline CDR1 and CDR2 sequences are MNHNY and SVGAGI (reference sequence). CDR3 nucleotide sequence: TGTGCCAGCAGTTCCCCTGTTGTGGGGCGCATCAATGAGCAGTTCTTC. Its translation is CASSSPVVGRINEQFF.

The V gene is TRBV4-2, the J gene TRBJ2-3, with 9 nucleotides matching TRBD1. Unmatched junction bases numbered 6, after V lost 0 bases and J lost 2 bases. Germline V gives CDR1 LGHNA, CDR2 YNFKEQ. The CDR3 consists of 17 residues. DNA for the CDR3: TGTGCCAGCAGCCAAGAAAAGACAGGGGGAATCACAGATACGCAGTATTTT. Its translation is CASSQEKTGGITDTQYF.

V and J are TRBV6-5 and TRBJ1-1; a possible D gene is TRBD1 (5 bases). The CDR3 is 14 residues long. The germline V gene encodes CDR1 MNHEY and CDR2 SVGAGI. V lost 3 bases to trimming and J lost 5 bases, with 13 bases between them. For the CDR3, the DNA is TGTGCCAGCAGTTATGATGCAGGGAGGACTGAAGCTTTCTTT. Residues: CASSYDAGRTEAFF.

The chain has TRBV11-2 and TRBJ2-5, with D perhaps matching TRBD1 (5 bases). The length of the CDR3 is 15 residues. Germline V gene data show CDR1 as SGHAT and CDR2 as FQNNGV. Trimming left V 0 bases short and J 5 bases short, with 13 bases between. For the CDR3, the DNA is TGTGCCAGCAGCTTAGATAAGGGCAGGGTCGAGACCCAGTACTTC. This encodes CASSLDKGRVETQYF.

The J gene is TRBJ2-3, the V gene TRBV7-3; 9 bases match TRBD2. J was trimmed by 8 bases and V by 1 base; bases with no gene match: 7. CDR3 length: 15 residues. Germline lookup yields CDR1 SGHTA and CDR2 FQGTGA. The CDR3 nucleotides are TGTGCCAGCAGCTTAAGCGCGGGGGGGCTAGGTACGCAGTATTTT. Protein sequence: CASSLSAGGLGTQYF.

The chain joins TRBV7-9 to TRBJ2-2; D may be TRBD1 (5 bases). The CDR3 is 16 residues long. With 5 bases removed from V and 7 bases from J, the gap between germline ends came to 20 bases. Germline loops: CDR1 SEHNR, CDR2 FQNEAQ (reference sequence). The CDR3 region is CASSRTAGISYGELFF. Here the CDR3 DNA reads TGTGCCAGCAGCCGAACCGCAGGGATTTCCTACGGGGAGCTGTTTTTT.

J is TRBJ1-5 and V is TRBV19; 10 nucleotides align to TRBD1. CDR3 length: 15 residues. V was pared by 4 bases and J by 11 bases, with 11 bases of the junction left unmatched. Germline CDR1 LNHDA, CDR2 SQIVND (reference sequence). The CDR3 sequence: CASSTGRDRGGTQHF. The CDR3 DNA follows: TGTGCCAGTAGTACCGGCCGGGACAGGGGAGGGACCCAGCATTTT.

This clone has more than one count but fewer than ten. V gene TRBV5-1 combines with J gene TRBJ2-1; TRBD1 agrees at 12 bases. The V segment lost 4 bases and the J segment 10 bases; nucleotides outside the gene matches: 15. CDR1 is SGHRS and CDR2 is YFSETQ in the germline V gene. The CDR3 runs 17 residues. In DNA, the CDR3 is TGCGCCAGCAGCCCTCAACCTACTGGGACAGGGGGCGCGGAGCAGTTCTTC. Protein sequence: CASSPQPTGTGGAEQFF.

This clone was recorded once. J is TRBJ2-3 and V is TRBV5-1; 14 bases are a match to TRBD2. The junction had 6 bases not matched to a gene; V was cut back by 4 bases and J by 2 bases. Germline CDR1 is SGHRS and CDR2 is YFSETQ. This CDR3 has 17 residues. The CDR3 spells CASSLGLAGATTDTQYF. The CDR3 coding sequence is TGCGCCAGCAGCCTGGGACTAGCGGGGGCTACCACAGATACGCAGTATTTT.

The rearrangement joins TRBV7-6 to TRBJ1-2, with TRBD1 as a possible D gene (6 bases). The V end lost 2 bases, the J end lost 3 bases, and 13 bases lay between the germline ends. This CDR3 comprises 15 residues. Germline V lookup: CDR1 SGHVS, CDR2 FNYEAQ. CDR3 nucleotides: TGTGCCAGCAGCTTATTCCCAGGGGATGACTATGGCTACACCTTC. Its protein is CASSLFPGDDYGYTF.

J is TRBJ2-2 and V is TRBV24-1; TRBD1 matches 7 bases. Germline-derived CDR1 and CDR2 are KGHDR and SFDVKD. Trimming at V came to 9 bases and at J to 0 bases, leaving 0 bases not matched to a gene. This CDR3 contains 13 residues. The DNA of the CDR3 is TGTGCCACCGGGACAGCGAACACCGGGGAGCTGTTTTTT. Translation gives CATGTANTGELFF.

The V gene is TRBV6-2 or TRBV6-3, the J gene TRBJ2-1, with 12 bases aligning to TRBD2. Germline V gene data show CDR1 as MNHEY and CDR2 as SVGEGT. Trimming removed 2 bases from V and 5 bases from J; junction bases left unmatched: 7. The CDR3 totals 17 residues. The CDR3 nucleotides read TGTGCCAGCAGTTACCCCAGACTAGCGGGGGTCCACAATGAGCAGTTCTTC. This sequence encodes CASSYPRLAGVHNEQFF.

The chain links TRBV30 to TRBJ1-1; 7 nucleotides line up with TRBD1. Per the germline V gene, CDR1 is GTSNPN and CDR2 is SVGIG (reference sequence). Trimming removed 5 bases from V and 4 bases from J; junction bases left unmatched: 10. This CDR3 spans 14 amino acids. CDR3 in DNA: TGTGCCTGGCTCATAGAGACAGGGACCACTGAAGCTTTCTTT. Residues: CAWLIETGTTEAFF.

The V call is TRBV11-2, the J call TRBJ2-2; 11 bases map to TRBD1. Looked up from germline, CDR1 is SGHAT and CDR2 is FQNNGV. CDR3 length: 16 amino acids. The V segment lost 5 bases and the J segment 6 bases; nucleotides outside the gene matches: 8. The CDR3 protein is CASSPGTGGVAGELFF. The DNA of the CDR3 is TGTGCCAGCAGCCCAGGGACAGGGGGAGTGGCCGGGGAGCTGTTTTTT. Full variable domain (rest looked up from reference TRBV11-2 and TRBJ2-2): EAGVAQSPRYKIIEKRQSVAFWCNPISGHATLYWYQQILGQGPKLLIQFQNNGVVDDSQLPKDRFSAERLKGVDSTLKIQPAKLEDSAVYLCASSPGTGGVAGELFFGEGSRLTVL.

The chain recombines TRBV29-1 with TRBJ2-7; weak D call: TRBD2 (6 bases). The CDR3 has 12 residues. Trimming stripped 4 bases from V and 3 bases from J, with 10 bases between. CDR1 SQVTM and CDR2 ANQGSEA come from the germline V gene. The CDR3 sequence is CSVVSGGYEQYF. CDR3 sequence (DNA): TGCAGCGTTGTTTCCGGGGGCTACGAGCAGTACTTC.

The CDR3 region is CASSILSVGPDTQYF. CDR3 coding DNA: TGCGCCAGCAGCATCCTTAGCGTAGGGCCAGATACGCAGTATTTT. The chain combines TRBV5-1 with TRBJ2-3; D perhaps matches TRBD2 (5 bases). Per the germline V gene, CDR1 is SGHRS and CDR2 is YFSETQ. The CDR3 spans 15 residues. Deletions cut 4 bases from V and 4 bases from J, with 16 bases between.

The V gene is TRBV4-1, the J gene TRBJ2-4; a weak D match, TRBD2 (6 bases). This CDR3 contains 20 residues. V was pared by 0 bases and J by 0 bases, with 21 bases between. Germline V CDR1 and CDR2: MGHRA, YSYEKL. This CDR3 reads CASSQDLGGGVEIAKNIQYF. The CDR3 DNA reads TGCGCCAGCAGCCAAGATCTCGGTGGCGGGGTGGAGATAGCCAAAAACATTCAGTACTTC.

The chain couples TRBV27 to TRBJ2-3, with TRBD1 matching 11 bases. J was trimmed by 5 bases and V by 6 bases; bases with no gene match: 7. This CDR3 contains 15 residues. Germline assignment: CDR1 MNHEY and CDR2 SMNVEV (reference sequence). Written as DNA, the CDR3 is TGTGCCAGCAGGGGGGACAGGGGGTGGTTAGATACGCAGTATTTT. Amino acid sequence: CASRGDRGWLDTQYF.

On this clone itself: Germline and junction disagree at one end, which may indicate a read error. V gene TRBV7-6 combines with J gene TRBJ1-2, with D possibly being TRBD1 (6 bases). CDR3 size: 15 residues. Germline V gives CDR1 SGHVS, CDR2 FNYEAQ. The CDR3 DNA sequence: TGTGCCAGCAGCAAAATAAGCGACAGGTCCCGAATCGGGTTCTTC. It translates to CASSKISDRSRIGFF. Full variable domain (outside the CDR3, taken from reference TRBV7-6 and TRBJ1-2): GAGVSQSPRYKVTKRGQDVALRCDPISGHVSLYWYRQALGQGPEFLTYFNYEAQQDKSGLPNDRFSAERPEGSISTLTIQRTEQRDSAMYRCASSKISDRSRIGFFGSGTRLTVV.